This T cell receptor (beta chain) was sequenced for a study of T cells in Graves' hyperthyroidism and ophthalmopathy (dated by TCRdb to about 2019). At the level of the whole study: Peripheral blood samples were taken at initial diagnosis, before any treatment was given. A discovery cohort of around 98 patients, approximately 44 with Graves' ophthalmopathy and 55 to 60 with stable Graves' hyperthyroidism, was used to find distinguishing TCR V-J signatures. An independent validation cohort of 18 to 20 hyperthyroidism patients and 17 patients who later progressed to ophthalmopathy tested prospective prediction of ophthalmopathy. The 75 to 100 discovery patients were divided at random into training and test sets in a 7:3 ratio. Thyroid tissue and blood T-cell repertoires from roughly six Graves' hyperthyroidism patients were also compared in the study. After blood sampling, hyperthyroidism patients were treated with methimazole at a starting dose of 30 mg daily, and ophthalmopathy patients were treated with high-dose intravenous methylprednisolone. The paper describes TCR Vbeta CDR3 sequencing of 130 to 150 peripheral blood samples, made up of some 42 ophthalmopathy patients, 70 to 75 hyperthyroidism patients and 17 progressor patients.

The hyperthyroidism patients were between 18 and 65 years old and newly diagnosed, with a disease duration of less than 2 months. Patients with uncontrolled infections, other autoimmune diseases, pregnancy or lactation were excluded. Clinical symptoms, serum thyroxine and TRAb, thyroid ultrasound, and orbital computed tomography formed the basis for the diagnoses. Blood from progressor patients was collected at the time of first diagnosis with hyperthyroidism, before any ophthalmopathy symptoms had appeared. PBMCs were separated from around 9.1 ml of fresh peripheral blood using Ficoll-Paque density gradient centrifugation. Patients classed as progressors first received a Graves' hyperthyroidism diagnosis and then went on to develop ophthalmopathy during follow-up. Total RNA was extracted using Trizol reagent, and RNA quality was assessed on an Agilent 2100 Bioanalyzer. Amplification of TCR beta CDR3 regions was carried out from RNA transcripts. The TCR CDR3 was subjected to a first round of RT-PCR using the HTBI primer set and the Qiagen OneStep RT-PCR kit. The libraries were constructed in a second round of multiplex PCR and then size-selected and purified. Paired-end sequencing of the libraries was performed with 100 bp reads on an Illumina HiSeq2000. In the original analysis: SOAPnuke was used to process the raw data, removing reads that contained adapters or uncalled bases, had a mean Phred below 15, or lacked an exact match to the constant primer or identifier. COPE v1.2.5 was used to merge the high-quality paired reads, and each unique nucleotide sequence was defined as a clonotype. MiTCR v1.1 was used to align the clonotypes against IMGT TRBV, TRBD and TRBJ reference segments. Only V-J combinations with frequency above 0.0001, covering 99% to 99.2% of repertoires, were analysed. A TCS score was defined as the ratio between F50 (clonal expansion) and ExV (chaos), using BLOSUM62-based TCRdist between CDR3 peptides within each V-J. Welch's t-statistics and random forest reduced around 550 V-J features to roughly 13, which were used in a naive Bayes classifier (R e1071). The public reads were reanalyzed by TCRdb: fastp trimming at Q25, MiXCR alignment, in-frame beta chains only. Each CDR3 protein appears once, grouped with its most common genes and DNA. Clone size and V and J calls follow TCRdb, not the original study. This sample gives nearly 600,000 distinct CDR3 sequences in total; roughly 14% of them show up just once. The biggest ten clones account for almost 6% of the sample.

With respect to this clonotype: Its antigen is unknown. A much bigger clone sits one base away, suggesting this may be a read error.

What the authors observed across the whole study: During validation, the model predicted progression to ophthalmopathy a median of roughly 7.1 months ahead of onset, with more than 60% sensitivity and 72.22% specificity. Sample size was not statistically predetermined, and investigators were not blinded to group allocation. In cross-validation, a model built on a 13 V-J signature told ophthalmopathy apart from stable hyperthyroidism with about 90% sensitivity and approximately 81% specificity, and in testing the same model reached 80%/75%. Blood samples also contained most of the expanded thyroid clonotypes (frequency above 0.001), which suggests that blood repertoires may reflect thyroid immune responses.

Taken from cysteine to phenylalanine, the CDR3 has 13 residues. The read is trimmed to its CDR3 DNA, 39 bases read in frame from base 1. CDR1 and CDR2, looked up from the germline V gene (reference sequence), are GTSNPN and SVGIG. This sequence uses TRBV30 and TRBJ2-4, with 7 junctional bases fitting TRBD1. The sequenced material came from blood. The receptor was derived from a woman in her 30s with Graves' hyperthyroidism that later progressed to Graves' ophthalmopathy. The CDR3 has the sequence CAWTGTAKNIQDF. The DNA sequence follows: TGTGCCTGGACCGGGACAGCGAAAAACATTCAGGACTTC.